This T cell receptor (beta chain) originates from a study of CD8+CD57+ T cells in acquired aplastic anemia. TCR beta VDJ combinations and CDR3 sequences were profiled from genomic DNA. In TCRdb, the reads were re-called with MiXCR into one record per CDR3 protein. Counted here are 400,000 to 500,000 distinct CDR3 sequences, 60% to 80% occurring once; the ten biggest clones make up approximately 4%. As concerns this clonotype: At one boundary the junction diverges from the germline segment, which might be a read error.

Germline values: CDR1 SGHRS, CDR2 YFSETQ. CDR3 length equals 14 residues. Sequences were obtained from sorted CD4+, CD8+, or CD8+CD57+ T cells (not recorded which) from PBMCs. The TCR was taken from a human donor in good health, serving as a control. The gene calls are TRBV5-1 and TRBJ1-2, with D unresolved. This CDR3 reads CASSLVSQREDYTF. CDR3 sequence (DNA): TGTGCCAGCAGCTTGGTATCCCAGAGAGAGGACTACACCTTC.